A single sample gave rise to the 5 T cell receptor beta chains below, sequenced in a study of beta chain features in type 1 diabetes. Study-level findings and limits: Across all four CD4+ subsets, people with type 1 diabetes showed modestly shorter TCRB CDR3s.

No antigen is known for these receptors. Sequenced material consisted of expressed TCRB transcripts (all of the isolated RNA was reverse transcribed). The protocol was immunoSEQ multiplex PCR, while the TCRdb copy is restricted to in-frame clones and leaves out a portion. The table includes about 370,000 clones, over 8.5% detected once. The sample taken for sequencing was central memory CD4+ T cells from blood. The receptors come from a man aged 30-40 years with type 1 diabetes.

This clone was found a few times. V and J are TRBV11-2 and TRBJ1-4; D remains unclear. With 2 bases removed from V and 7 bases from J, the gap between germline ends came to 11 bases. The germline gives CDR1 SGHAT, CDR2 FQNNGV. The CDR3 consists of 14 residues. This CDR3 reads CASSLSSPVEKLFF. In DNA form, the CDR3 reads TGTGCCAGCAGCTTAAGTTCCCCGGTTGAAAAACTGTTTTTT.

This clone was seen a handful of times. This sequence joins TRBV28 and TRBJ2-5; the match to TRBD2 covers 11 bases. V lost 8 bases, J lost 2 bases, and 1 base stayed unmatched. CDR1 is MDHEN, CDR2 SYDVKM, per germline. The CDR3 extends over 13 amino acids. CDR3 region: CASGTSGQETQYF. The CDR3 DNA follows: TGTGCCAGCGGGACTAGCGGTCAAGAGACCCAGTACTTC.

This clone was seen many times. The same CDR3 can be traced to other DNA sequences in this sample. The chain recombines TRBV9 with TRBJ1-1; D is ambiguous. The germline V gene has CDR1 SGDLS and CDR2 YYNGEE. This CDR3 is built from 13 residues. Trimming removed 0 bases from V and 0 bases from J, with 3 bases in between. The CDR3 reads CASSVAMNTEAFF. DNA for the CDR3: TGTGCCAGCAGCGTAGCAATGAACACTGAAGCTTTCTTT.

The CDR3 region is CASSLLQLTYTF. In DNA, the CDR3 is TGTGCCAGCAGTTTATTACAGCTTACCTACACCTTC. This chain links TRBV28 with TRBJ1-2, with D uncertain. The CDR3 is 12 residues long. CDR1 is MDHEN and CDR2 is SYDVKM in the germline V gene. The ends were cut back, 1 base at V and 10 bases at J, with 10 bases in the middle.

The rearrangement links TRBV28 to TRBJ1-6; D gene ambiguous. The V gene lost 8 bases and the J gene lost 0 bases, with 8 bases spanning the gap. The CDR3 contains 14 residues. Germline lookup yields CDR1 MDHEN and CDR2 SYDVKM. CDR3 DNA: TGTGCCAGCTTTAACCCCTCCTATAATTCACCCCTCCACTTT. It translates to CASFNPSYNSPLHF. The whole variable domain, remainder taken from reference TRBV28 and TRBJ1-6, is DVKVTQSSRYLVKRTGEKVFLECVQDMDHENMFWYRQDPGLGLRLIYFSYDVKMKEKGDIPEGYSVSREKKERFSLILESASTNQTSMYLCASFNPSYNSPLHFGNGTRLTVT.